The 16 T cell receptor beta chains in this list originate from one sample, sequenced in a study of T cell repertoires in cytomegalovirus infection. A single record per CDR3 protein comes from TCRdb applying MiXCR to the reads. The top ten clones hold over 10% of a sample with around 550,000 distinct CDR3 sequences, more than 25% of them seen once. The sample taken for sequencing was PBMCs. The receptors here all came from a human donor in good health (CMV status not recorded). Some clones in this sample may be carry-over from other donors' samples.

This clonotype has at least ten counts. The chain employs TRBV7-2 and TRBJ2-6; D remains unclear. CDR3 length: 18 amino acids. Germline CDR1 is SGHTA and CDR2 is FQGNSA. Between the trimmed V and J ends, which lost 0 bases and 0 bases, there was a span of 12 bases. The CDR3 spells CASSLAALQSSGANVLTF. The CDR3 DNA reads as TGTGCCAGCAGCTTAGCGGCCCTCCAGAGCTCTGGGGCCAACGTCCTGACTTTC.

The J gene is TRBJ1-2, the V gene TRBV19; tentatively, D is TRBD1 (6 bases). The CDR3 has 11 residues. Trimming removed 10 bases at V and 7 bases at J, with 13 bases between. The germline gives CDR1 LNHDA, CDR2 SQIVND (reference sequence). The CDR3 coding sequence is TGTGCCACCGTGACAGGAGGTGGCTACACCTTC. Amino acid sequence: CATVTGGGYTF.

In this sample, this clonotype turned up a few times. The chain carries TRBV6-2 or TRBV6-3 and TRBJ2-2; D unclear. Trimming cost V 6 bases and J 1 base, with 9 bases left between them. The CDR3 extends over 14 amino acids. CDR1 and CDR2 (germline): MNHEY, SVGEGT. The CDR3 DNA reads TGTGCCAGCAGAATTGACAAGAACACCGGGGAGCTGTTTTTT. This encodes CASRIDKNTGELFF.

The V gene is TRBV18, the J gene TRBJ2-7; 10 bases align to TRBD2. There are 15 residues in the CDR3. CDR1 and CDR2 (germline): KGHSH, LQKENI. With V trimmed by 3 bases and J by 5 bases, 7 bases remained unmatched. The CDR3 loop is CASSPGLARAHEQYF. CDR3 sequence (DNA): TGTGCCAGCTCACCGGGACTAGCGCGAGCACACGAGCAGTACTTC. Using reference TRBV18 and TRBJ2-7 for the parts outside the CDR3, the full variable domain is NAGVMQNPRHLVRRRGQEARLRCSPMKGHSHVYWYRQLPEEGLKFMVYLQKENIIDESGMPKERFSAEFPKEGPSILRIQQVVRGDSAAYFCASSPGLARAHEQYFGPGTRLTVT.

J is TRBJ2-7 and V is TRBV7-9; maybe TRBD2 (5 bases). V dropped 2 bases and J dropped 5 bases, with 10 bases sitting between them. CDR3 length equals 13 residues. CDR1 is SEHNR and CDR2 is FQNEAQ in the germline V gene (reference sequence). The CDR3 spells CASSLYWENEQYF. The CDR3 DNA reads TGTGCCAGCAGCTTATATTGGGAGAACGAGCAGTACTTC.

This rearrangement joins TRBV12-3 or TRBV12-4 to TRBJ2-7; D is perhaps TRBD1 or TRBD2 (5 bases each). V lost 6 bases to trimming and J lost 6 bases, with 15 bases between them. This CDR3 comprises 13 residues. The CDR3 sequence: CASSWDPESEQYV. For the CDR3, the DNA is TGTGCCAGCAGCTGGGACCCCGAAAGCGAGCAGTACGTC.

Ten or more counts support this clonotype. An end of the junction does not agree with germline; a read error may underlie this. V gene TRBV7-2 combines with J gene TRBJ2-5; TRBD2 agrees at 8 bases. Germline V gene lookup returns CDR1 SGHTA and CDR2 FQGNSA. The CDR3 length is 11 residues. CDR3 loop: CASSLGGLVSF. As DNA, the CDR3 is TGTGCCAGCAGCCTAGGGGGACTAGTAAGCTTC.

The chain couples TRBV7-9 to TRBJ2-4; 14 bases match TRBD2. Germline V CDR1 and CDR2: SEHNR, FQNEAQ (reference sequence). Trimming took 1 base from V and 13 from J; bases not matched to a gene: 6. This CDR3 has 15 residues. The CDR3 DNA follows: TGTGCCAGCAGCTTAGAGGGACTAGCGGGGGACGGACAGTACTTC. It yields the protein CASSLEGLAGDGQYF.

This CDR3 is CATSDLSVLGGAEHEQYV. CDR3 bases: TGTGCCACCAGTGATTTGTCGGTTCTGGGAGGGGCTGAGCACGAGCAGTACGTC. The genes are TRBV24-1 and TRBJ2-7; 7 nucleotides align to TRBD2. V was pared by 0 bases and J by 5 bases, with 15 bases of the junction left unmatched. The CDR3 has 18 residues. CDR1 and CDR2 (germline): KGHDR, SFDVKD.

The chain couples TRBV28 to TRBJ2-3; D might be TRBD1 or TRBD2, each matching 6 bases. Per germline, CDR1 MDHEN and CDR2 SYDVKM. Deletions cut 6 bases from V and 6 bases from J, with 16 bases between. The CDR3 is 14 residues long. DNA of the CDR3: TGTGCCAGCAGGAAGGGGGGAGCGGTGGATACGCAGTATTTT. Amino acids: CASRKGGAVDTQYF.

This clonotype was observed a few times. V usage is TRBV11-3 and J usage is TRBJ2-5; 7 positions match TRBD1. V dropped 5 bases and J dropped 2; count of bases not matched to a gene: 11. CDR1 SGHNT and CDR2 YENEEA come from the germline V gene. The CDR3 sequence is 16 residues long. CDR3 nucleotides: TGTGCCAGCAGCCCGAGGAGGACAGGAAAACAAGAGACCCAGTACTTC. Protein product: CASSPRRTGKQETQYF.

A note on this clonotype: This clone may be a read error of a much larger clone one base away. The chain has TRBV7-2 and TRBJ2-2, with 10 positions matching TRBD2. CDR1 and CDR2 from the germline V gene are SGHTA and FQGNSA. The CDR3 contains 19 residues. DNA of the CDR3: TGTGCCAGCAGCTTAGTCCCTAGCGGGAGTCGAGCGAACACCGGGGAGCTGGTTTTT. It encodes CASSLVPSGSRANTGELVF.

In this sample, this clonotype turned up a few times. This sequence joins TRBV6-8 and TRBJ2-3; D not resolved. Germline V gives CDR1 MNHGY, CDR2 SAAAGT. V lost 3 bases to trimming and J lost 6 bases, with 16 bases between them. The CDR3 runs to 15 residues. The CDR3 loop is CASSYGGPHADTQYF. DNA of the CDR3: TGTGCCAGCAGTTATGGCGGACCTCATGCCGATACGCAGTATTTT.

The genes are TRBV10-2 and TRBJ2-5; no reliable D call. Germline CDR1 WSHSY, CDR2 SAAADI. The ends were cut back, 4 bases at V and 7 bases at J, with 10 bases in the middle. The CDR3 is 12 residues long. The chain's CDR3 is CASSGYIGTQYF. Written as DNA, the CDR3 is TGCGCCAGCAGTGGCTATATTGGGACCCAGTACTTC.

There are many counts of this clonotype. The V and J genes are TRBV6-2 or TRBV6-3 and TRBJ1-5, with a tentative D call TRBD1 (5 bases). This CDR3 region has 13 residues. CDR1 is MNHEY and CDR2 is SVGEGT in the germline V gene. With 5 bases removed from V and 1 base from J, the gap between germline ends came to 6 bases. The CDR3 region is CASSGGSNQPQHF. In DNA, the CDR3 is TGTGCCAGCAGTGGGGGAAGCAATCAGCCCCAGCATTTT.

The DNA of the CDR3 is TGCGCCAGCAGCCAAAGAATCGGGACTTCTTTTGAGCAGTTCTTC. Protein: CASSQRIGTSFEQFF. This rearrangement joins TRBV4-3 to TRBJ2-1; possible D gene TRBD2, 6 bases. The CDR3 runs to 15 residues. CDR1 and CDR2 from the germline V gene are LGHNA and YSLEER. V was pared by 2 bases and J by 9 bases, with 17 bases between.